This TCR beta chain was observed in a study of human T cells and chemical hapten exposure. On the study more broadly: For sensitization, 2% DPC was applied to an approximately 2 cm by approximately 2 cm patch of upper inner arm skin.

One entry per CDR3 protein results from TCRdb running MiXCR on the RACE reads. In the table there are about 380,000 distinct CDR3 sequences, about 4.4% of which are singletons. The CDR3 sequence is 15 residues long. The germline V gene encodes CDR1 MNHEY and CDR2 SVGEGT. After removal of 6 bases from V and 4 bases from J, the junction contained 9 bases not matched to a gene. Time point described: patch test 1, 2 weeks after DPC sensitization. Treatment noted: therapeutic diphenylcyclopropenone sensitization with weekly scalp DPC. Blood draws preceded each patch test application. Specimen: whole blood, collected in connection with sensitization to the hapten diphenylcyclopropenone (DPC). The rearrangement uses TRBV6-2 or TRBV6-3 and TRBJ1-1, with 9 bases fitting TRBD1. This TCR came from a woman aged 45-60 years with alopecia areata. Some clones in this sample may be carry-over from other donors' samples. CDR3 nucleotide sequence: TGTGCCAGCAGCCCCACAGGGGGCCTGGGCACTGAAGCTTTCTTT. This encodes CASSPTGGLGTEAFF.